This TCR beta chain was documented in a study of T cell responses to AZD1222 COVID-19 vaccine. Overall study findings and caveats: Of the AZD1222 recipients, only five to seven were seropositive at baseline. The donor group comprised mostly white British people and more females; the analysis possibly underestimated clonal diversity. A reported finding is that nearly half of spike-specific TCRs target unmutated variant regions.

At least ten counts were recorded for this clone. The antigen is undetermined. TCRdb keeps only in-frame clones here, not all; method: immunoSEQ multiplex PCR. The sample contains approximately 110,000 clones, more than 70% of which appear only once. The CDR3 runs 15 residues. V dropped 4 bases and J dropped 5 bases, with 16 bases sitting between them. Per germline, CDR1 SGHKS and CDR2 YYEKEE (reference sequence). The clonotype originates from an adult who received the AZD1222 COVID-19 vaccine. The material sequenced was peripheral blood, taken 28 days after the second AZD1222 dose. This chain uses TRBV5-5 with TRBJ1-5, with a weak D call TRBD1 (5 bases). As DNA, the CDR3 is TGTGCCAGCAGCCCGGGGGTCAGGCTTGATCAGCCCCAGCATTTT. It specifies CASSPGVRLDQPQHF.